The present T cell receptor (beta chain) was sequenced within a study of T cells in Graves' hyperthyroidism and ophthalmopathy. Regions amplified from RNA transcripts were the TCR beta CDR3 regions. The TCR CDR3 first-round RT-PCR relied on the HTBI primer set. TCRdb used MiXCR to reprocess the multiplex PCR reads, holding one entry per CDR3 protein. The data contain some 420,000 distinct CDR3 sequences, roughly 15% of them singletons. CDR1 and CDR2 from the germline V gene are SEHNR and FQNEAQ (reference sequence). Trimming cost V 5 bases and J 4 bases; bases outside gene matches: 10. CDR3 length: 17 amino acids. With respect to this clonotype: Antigen specificity is unknown.

Regarding the study as a whole: Model predictions of ophthalmopathy came a median approximately 6.2 months before onset.

The TCR sequence derives from a woman aged 18-29 years with Graves' hyperthyroidism. The V and J genes are TRBV7-9 and TRBJ2-6, with TRBD2 matching over 8 bases. The sequenced material came from blood. CDR3 protein: CASSPLAGSSGANVLTF. In DNA form, the CDR3 reads TGTGCCAGCAGCCCATTAGCGGGAAGCTCCGGGGCCAACGTCCTGACTTTC.